Listed below are T cell receptor beta chains from one sample, sequenced in a study of T cell responses to AZD1222 COVID-19 vaccine. Assay used: immunoSEQ multiplex PCR; TCRdb lists only in-frame clones, some missing. This sample has about 270,000 clones, with 94% found just once. The sequences come from peripheral blood, collected 28 days after the second AZD1222 dose. These receptor sequences come from an adult who received the AZD1222 COVID-19 vaccine. Both conserved end residues are part of each CDR3. The D gene is left open where the match is weak. Some rows have no size entry. The others give once, few or many, or a class for an expanded clone.

>TRBJ1-1|NA|TRBV29-1|NA
TGCAGCGTTGAAGATGAAGGGACTGAAGCTTTCTTT
CSVEDEGTEAFF
>TRBJ2-7|NA|TRBV4-1|NA
TGCGCCAGCAGCCAGAACTGGGGACCCTACGAGCAGTACTTC
CASSQNWGPYEQYF
>TRBJ2-2|TRBD1|TRBV2|NA
TGTGCCAGCAACCCACAGGGGGCGCATGGCACCGGGGAGCTGTTTTTT
CASNPQGAHGTGELFF
>TRBJ2-2|NA|TRBV28|NA
TGTGCCAGCAGTTTGACAGTCAGCACCGGGGAGCTGTTTTTT
CASSLTVSTGELFF
>TRBJ2-1|NA|TRBV19|NA
TGTGCCAGTAGTATAGACAGGTGGGGTGAGCAGTTCTTC
CASSIDRWGEQFF
>TRBJ2-1|TRBD2|TRBV9|NA
TGTGCCAGCAGCGATCAGCGGGAGAGCGATGAGCAGTTCTTC
CASSDQRESDEQFF
>TRBJ1-1|NA|TRBV28|NA
TGTGCCAGCAGTTTATCCTATCCACATAGGGAGTCGAACACTGAAGCTTTCTTT
CASSLSYPHRESNTEAFF
>TRBJ1-4|NA|TRBV2|NA
TGTGCCAGCAGTGGTTCCAGTAATGAAAAACTGTTTTTT
CASSGSSNEKLFF
>TRBJ1-1|NA|TRBV29-1|NA
TGCAGCGTTCAGGGCCTCATGAACACTGAAGCTTTCTTT
CSVQGLMNTEAFF
>TRBJ2-5|TRBD1|TRBV29-1|NA
TGCAGCGTGGTAGGGGTCCGGTCCCGGGACAGGGCCGATGGATCGGAGACCCAGTACTTC
CSVVGVRSRDRADGSETQYF
>TRBJ1-2|NA|TRBV19|NA
TGTGCCAGTAAGGGCGAGGTGTACTATGGCTACACCTTC
CASKGEVYYGYTF
>TRBJ1-5|NA|TRBV5-4|NA
TGTGCCAGCAGCTTGGGGGGGCGAGGCAATCAGCCCCAGCATTTT
CASSLGGRGNQPQHF
>TRBJ1-1|NA|TRBV19|NA
TGTGCCAGTAGTATAGGTCAGGGTGTCACTGAAGCTTTCTTT
CASSIGQGVTEAFF
>TRBJ2-1|NA|TRBV23-1|NA
TGCGCCAGCAGTCAATCCCCCAGAGAGCAGTTCTTC
CASSQSPREQFF
>TRBJ2-3|TRBD2|TRBV9|NA
TGTGCCAGCAGCGACGGGACTACTTCAGATACGCAGTATTTT
CASSDGTTSDTQYF
>TRBJ2-7|TRBD2|TRBV2|NA
TGTGCCAGCAGGGCAAGTCCGATAGCGGGGGTTAGGGAGCAGTACTTC
CASRASPIAGVREQYF
>TRBJ2-7|NA|TRBV6-2/TRBV6-3|NA
TGTGCCAGCAGTTACCGAGGGGACAAGGTCAACGAGCAGTACTTC
CASSYRGDKVNEQYF
>TRBJ2-1|TRBD2|TRBV6-2/TRBV6-3|NA
TGTGCCAGCAGTTACTCGGTTTTACGGGAGGATAGGAATGAGCAGTTCTTC
CASSYSVLREDRNEQFF
>TRBJ2-2|NA|TRBV7-3|NA
TGTGCCAGCAGCTTTGGCAGGACGAACACCGGGGAGCTGTTTTTT
CASSFGRTNTGELFF
>TRBJ2-1|TRBD1|TRBV28|NA
TGTGCCAGCAGTTCTCCTCTAGACAGGGGGAAGACCTACAATGAGCAGTTCTTC
CASSSPLDRGKTYNEQFF
>TRBJ2-5|NA|TRBV7-9|NA
TGTGCCAGCAGCTTCATCACTCAAGAGACCCAGTACTTC
CASSFITQETQYF
>TRBJ1-2|TRBD1|TRBV7-2|NA
TGTGCCAGCAGCCCAGGGGGCGCGGAGGCCTCTTATGGCTACACCTTC
CASSPGGAEASYGYTF
>TRBJ2-3|NA|TRBV6-1|NA
TGTGCCAGCAGTGAAGTGGCAGGGAGCACAGATACGCAGTATTTT
CASSEVAGSTDTQYF
>TRBJ1-2|NA|TRBV2|NA
TGTGCCAGCAGTATTACAGGGAACTATGGCTACACCTTC
CASSITGNYGYTF
>TRBJ1-2|NA|TRBV6-5|NA
TGTGCCAGCGTCGCACAGAGCTATGGCTACACCTTC
CASVAQSYGYTF
>TRBJ1-2|NA|TRBV6-5|NA
TGTGCCAGCAGTTACGGGCAGGGGAGCTATGGCTACACCTTC
CASSYGQGSYGYTF
>TRBJ2-7|TRBD2|TRBV5-1|few
TGCGCCAGCGGCCCGGGAGGCCCCCTCGGGGAGCAGTACTTC
CASGPGGPLGEQYF
>TRBJ2-6|NA|TRBV30|NA
TGTGCCTGGAAAAGGGGAAGACTGGTGGCTGGGGCCAACGTCCTGACTTTC
CAWKRGRLVAGANVLTF
>TRBJ1-2|NA|TRBV6-1|NA
TGTGCCAGCAGTGATCGGCCAGGGGTAGTCGATGGCTACACCTTC
CASSDRPGVVDGYTF
>TRBJ2-3|TRBD2|TRBV7-9|NA
TGTGCCAGCAGCTTGTTAGCGGGGGGCTCAGATACGCAGTATTTT
CASSLLAGGSDTQYF
>TRBJ2-4|NA|TRBV5-6|NA
TGTGCCAGCAGCTTACAGGGGGGGAAAAACATTCAGTACTTC
CASSLQGGKNIQYF
>TRBJ1-2|NA|TRBV4-3|NA
TGCGCCAGCAGCCAAGAGGTCAGGGAAAACTATGGCTACACCTTC
CASSQEVRENYGYTF
>TRBJ2-2|TRBD2|TRBV7-2|NA
TGTGCCAGCAGCTCGGGACTAGCGGGAGTTGGCGGGGAGCTGTTTTTT
CASSSGLAGVGGELFF
>TRBJ1-2|NA|TRBV2|once
TGTGCCAGCAGTGAATCCGTCGTCTATGGCTACACCTTC
CASSESVVYGYTF
>TRBJ1-2|NA|TRBV5-1|once
TGCGCCAGCAGCTTGTTCGGACCATCGGGCTACACCTTC
CASSLFGPSGYTF
>TRBJ1-3|NA|TRBV2|NA
TGTGCCAGCAGTGAGGCCCTCAGGAGAAACACCATATATTTT
CASSEALRRNTIYF
>TRBJ2-7|TRBD2|TRBV7-2|NA
TGTGCCAGCAGCTCACTAGCGGGAGATTACCACGAGCAGTACTTC
CASSSLAGDYHEQYF
>TRBJ2-1|NA|TRBV7-9|NA
TGTGCCAGCAGCTTTCTAGGGGACGGGAATGAGCAGTTCTTC
CASSFLGDGNEQFF
>TRBJ1-1|NA|TRBV10-3|NA
TGTGCCATCAGTGAGTCCCAGGGGATGAACACTGAAGCTTTCTTT
CAISESQGMNTEAFF
>TRBJ2-4|NA|TRBV18|NA
TGTGCCAGCTCACCCTACGAGGGACACATTCAGTACTTC
CASSPYEGHIQYF
>TRBJ1-2|TRBD1|TRBV9|NA
TGTGCCAGCAGAGGACAGGGGAGCGTCGGAACTAACTATGGCTACACCTTC
CASRGQGSVGTNYGYTF
>TRBJ2-5|NA|TRBV20-1|NA
TGCAGTGCTAGTTCAGGGATAGAGACCCAGTACTTC
CSASSGIETQYF
>TRBJ2-7|TRBD1|TRBV6-6|NA
TGTGCCAGCAGTACCCGGGACAGGGTCTCCTACGAGCAGTACTTC
CASSTRDRVSYEQYF
>TRBJ1-1|TRBD1|TRBV19|NA
TGTGCCAGTATCCCAGGACAGGTGAACACTGAAGCTTTCTTT
CASIPGQVNTEAFF
>TRBJ2-2|NA|TRBV19|NA
TGTGCCAGTAGTCCACGGGTGAACACCGGGGAGCTGTTTTTT
CASSPRVNTGELFF
>TRBJ1-4|NA|TRBV20-1|NA
TGCAGTGCTCGGCAACGGGAAAAACTGTTTTTT
CSARQREKLFF
>TRBJ2-7|NA|TRBV25-1|NA
TGTGCCAGCGCCAAGGGGCAGGACAGAAGCTCCTACGAGCAGTACTTC
CASAKGQDRSSYEQYF
>TRBJ1-5|NA|TRBV3-1/TRBV3-2|once
TGTGCCAGCAGCCAAGGGGTCGGGGCGGGAGCTCAGCCCCAGCATTTT
CASSQGVGAGAQPQHF
>TRBJ2-7|TRBD2|TRBV6-1|once
TGTGCCAGCAGTGAACTTCGAGCGGGAGCGTCGGACGAGCAGTACTTC
CASSELRAGASDEQYF
>TRBJ2-7|NA|TRBV7-9|NA
TGTGCCAGCAGCTTAGAGGTTCATTACGAGCAGTACTTC
CASSLEVHYEQYF
>TRBJ2-3|NA|TRBV11-2|NA
TGTGCCAGCAGCCTAAGGATGGCGGGGTCCACAGATACGCAGTATTTT
CASSLRMAGSTDTQYF
>TRBJ1-4|NA|TRBV4-1|NA
TGCGCCAGCAGCCAAAGTGACCAGATTAATGAAAAACTGTTTTTT
CASSQSDQINEKLFF
>TRBJ1-1|NA|TRBV29-1|NA
TGCAGCGTTAAACACTCAAACACTGAAGCTTTCTTT
CSVKHSNTEAFF
>TRBJ1-2|TRBD1|TRBV6-5|NA
TGTGCCACCAGACCCGGGACAGGTATCTATGGCTACACCTTC
CATRPGTGIYGYTF
>TRBJ1-5|NA|TRBV19|NA
TGTGCCAGTAGTACCGGACAGTGGACTCAGCCCCAGCATTTT
CASSTGQWTQPQHF